This T cell receptor beta chain was sequenced for a study of long-term antiretroviral therapy in people with HIV. The CDR3 totals 14 residues. V was pared by 0 bases and J by 9 bases, with 5 bases of the junction left unmatched. Germline CDR1 and CDR2: SGHNT and YYREEE (reference sequence). Version v3.0 of the immunoSEQ assay was performed at survey level. Some clones are missing from TCRdb's copy, which holds only in-frame ones; the method was immunoSEQ multiplex PCR. The sample lists about 28,000 clones; 80% to 90% were seen once. The receptor was derived from a man between 18 and 35 years old with HIV. V is TRBV5-4 and J is TRBJ2-1, with 8 nucleotides matching TRBD2. This specimen consisted of unsorted PBMCs, obtained 0.8 years before starting antiretroviral therapy. CDR3 sequence: CASSLASGRGEQFF. The CDR3 DNA sequence: TGTGCCAGCAGCTTGGCGAGCGGGAGAGGTGAGCAGTTCTTC.